These 20 T cell receptor beta chains share one sample of origin, sequenced in a study of shared clonotypes between healthy human individuals. Generated by immunoSEQ multiplex PCR, the TCRdb table keeps only in-frame clones and is missing some. The profile shows around 600,000 clones, roughly 98% of them singletons. CD45RO-negative, CCR7-positively selected cells formed the naive CD8 fraction, excluding terminally differentiated effector memory CD45RA+ cells. The specimen sequenced was naive CD8+ T cells sorted from blood. The receptors stem from a man aged 25-45 years in good health.

V usage is TRBV28 and J usage is TRBJ1-1, with D unclear. Trimming took 1 base from V and 2 from J, leaving 5 bases between them. The CDR3 covers 13 residues. Germline loops: CDR1 MDHEN, CDR2 SYDVKM. The CDR3 region has the DNA TGTGCCAGCAGTTTATCCAGAAACACTGAAGCTTTCTTT. Translated: CASSLSRNTEAFF.

Regarding this clone: Other nucleotide sequences from this sample produce the same CDR3. V usage is TRBV7-9 and J usage is TRBJ1-3; D is unclear. This CDR3 contains 12 residues. Germline CDR1 and CDR2: SEHNR and FQNEAQ (reference sequence). V was pared by 1 base and J by 4 bases, with 2 bases between. The CDR3 sequence: CASSLGGNTIYF. The DNA for the CDR3 is TGTGCCAGCAGCTTAGGCGGAAACACCATATATTTT.

Turning to this clone: This sample also contains other DNA sequences that code for the same CDR3. The genes are TRBV27 and TRBJ2-7, with no clear D. V was clipped by 5 bases and J by 2 bases, with 10 bases between them. CDR3 length: 13 residues. The germline V gene encodes CDR1 MNHEY and CDR2 SMNVEV (reference sequence). The CDR3, as DNA: TGTGCCAGCAGTCCCGGCCTAACCTACGAGCAGTACTTC. As protein: CASSPGLTYEQYF.

The sample holds one count of this clone. This chain connects TRBV7-8 to TRBJ2-3, with a tentative D call TRBD2 (6 bases). Germline V gives CDR1 SGHVS, CDR2 FQNEAQ. V lost 1 base and J 4 bases, leaving 12 bases between the germline ends. The CDR3 extends over 15 amino acids. The CDR3, as DNA: TGTGCCAGCAGCTTAGGACTAGTCTCCTCAGATACGCAGTATTTT. It encodes CASSLGLVSSDTQYF.

The chain is built from TRBV6-1 and TRBJ1-2; 9 nucleotides match TRBD1. Germline CDR1 MNHNS, CDR2 SASEGT. The CDR3 is 14 residues long. Trimming removed 8 bases from V and 6 bases from J; junction bases left unmatched: 10. DNA for the CDR3: TGTGCCAGCGGACAGGGGTCCCCTCGTGATGGCTACACCTTC. Residues: CASGQGSPRDGYTF.

The CDR3 coding sequence is TGTGCCAGCAGCTTAGCGCTCAGAATCTACAATGAGCAGTTCTTC. Translating gives CASSLALRIYNEQFF. V gene TRBV7-2 combines with J gene TRBJ2-1; D is unresolved. V was cut by 0 bases and J by 3 bases, with 9 bases left in between. The germline gives CDR1 SGHTA, CDR2 FQGNSA. There are 15 residues in the CDR3. Variable domain in full (rest from reference TRBV7-2 and TRBJ2-1): GAGVSQSPSNKVTEKGKDVELRCDPISGHTALYWYRQSLGQGLEFLIYFQGNSAPDKSGLPSDRFSAERTGGSVSTLTIQRTQQEDSAVYLCASSLALRIYNEQFFGPGTRLTVL.

The V and J genes are TRBV27 and TRBJ2-1; perhaps D is TRBD1 or TRBD2 (5 bases each). Trimming pared 6 bases from V and 1 base from J, leaving 13 bases between. The CDR3 has 15 amino acids. CDR1 is MNHEY, CDR2 SMNVEV, per germline (reference sequence). This CDR3 reads CASRVWGYSYNEQFF. The CDR3 DNA is TGTGCCAGCAGGGTCTGGGGGTATTCCTACAATGAGCAGTTCTTC.

The chain has TRBV5-1 and TRBJ2-5; D ambiguous. The CDR3 is 14 residues long. Germline loops: CDR1 SGHRS, CDR2 YFSETQ. The germline V and J ends were trimmed by 2 bases and 1 base, with 9 bases remaining between them. The CDR3 DNA reads TGCGCCAGCAGCTTTAGTGGAATCCAAGAGACCCAGTACTTC. It encodes CASSFSGIQETQYF.

This chain connects TRBV5-6 to TRBJ2-1; 12 nucleotides align to TRBD2. The V gene's germline CDR1 is SGHDT and CDR2 YYEEEE. The CDR3 consists of 14 residues. V lost 5 bases and J lost 10; bases outside the gene matches: 7. The CDR3: CASSLAGGPNEQFF. The CDR3 DNA is TGTGCCAGCAGTCTAGCGGGAGGGCCCAACGAGCAGTTCTTC.

J is TRBJ2-1 and V is TRBV15, with 13 positions matching TRBD2. The CDR3 contains 15 residues. Germline V gives CDR1 LNHNV, CDR2 YYDKDF (reference sequence). J was trimmed by 8 bases and V by 0 bases; bases with no gene match: 1. The DNA for the CDR3 is TGTGCCACCAGCAGAGAGGGACTAGCGGGATATGAGCAGTTCTTC. It specifies CATSREGLAGYEQFF.

The rearrangement joins TRBV5-5 to TRBJ2-3, with 7 nucleotides matching TRBD2. Germline V gene data show CDR1 as SGHKS and CDR2 as YYEKEE (reference sequence). CDR3 length: 16 residues. Trimming cost V 0 bases and J 3 bases; bases outside gene matches: 7. The CDR3 reads CASSLAGGVSTDTQYF. CDR3 bases: TGTGCCAGCAGCTTGGCGGGGGGAGTTAGTACAGATACGCAGTATTTT.

The chain is built from TRBV5-1 and TRBJ2-7; 8 bases agree with TRBD1. Germline V lookup: CDR1 SGHRS, CDR2 YFSETQ. The CDR3 loop spans 16 amino acids. The V segment lost 3 bases and the J segment 5 bases; nucleotides outside the gene matches: 13. The CDR3 loop reads CASSSALTGAGNEQYF. The CDR3 nucleotides are TGCGCCAGCAGCTCCGCTTTGACAGGGGCAGGGAACGAGCAGTACTTC.

The chain carries TRBV4-1 and TRBJ1-5; 7 nucleotides agree with TRBD1. The CDR3 spans 15 residues. With 0 bases clipped from V and 1 base from J, the junction kept 0 bases outside the gene matches. Per germline, CDR1 MGHRA and CDR2 YSYEKL. The CDR3: CASSQETGSNQPQHF. CDR3 in DNA: TGCGCCAGCAGCCAAGAGACAGGGAGCAATCAGCCCCAGCATTTT.

The genes are TRBV13 and TRBJ2-1, with D perhaps being TRBD1 or TRBD2 (6 bases each). The CDR3 consists of 17 residues. Germline CDR1 is PRHDT and CDR2 is FYEKMQ (reference sequence). Trimming stripped 1 base from V and 5 bases from J, with 18 bases between. CDR3 sequence (DNA): TGTGCCAGCAGCTTAGCCAGGACTGGGGGGCTCCACAATGAGCAGTTCTTC. It encodes CASSLARTGGLHNEQFF.

Comment on this clone: This sample includes further DNA sequences coding for the same CDR3. The chain carries TRBV6-4 and TRBJ2-1; 11 nucleotides agree with TRBD2. V lost 3 bases, J lost 3 bases, and 1 base stayed unmatched. Germline-derived CDR1 and CDR2 are MRHNA and SNTAGT. The CDR3 length is 15 residues. CDR3 sequence reads: CASSEGTSGYNEQFF. The CDR3 bases are TGTGCCAGCAGTGAGGGGACTAGCGGCTACAATGAGCAGTTCTTC.

The rearrangement joins TRBV6-1 to TRBJ2-3, with a weak D call TRBD2 (6 bases). The CDR3 spans 17 residues. The germline V and J ends were trimmed by 0 bases and 5 bases, with 18 bases remaining between them. Looked up from germline, CDR1 is MNHNS and CDR2 is SASEGT. This CDR3 reads CASSEAPFGGVRDTQYF. The DNA of the CDR3 is TGTGCCAGCAGTGAAGCCCCGTTCGGGGGAGTCAGAGATACGCAGTATTTT.

The chain uses TRBV14 and TRBJ2-7; 7 bases are shared with TRBD1. This CDR3 contains 13 residues. With V trimmed by 8 bases and J by 4 bases, 8 bases remained unmatched. Germline lookup yields CDR1 SGHDN and CDR2 FVKESK. The CDR3 reads CASGPRDRYEQYF. The DNA for the CDR3 is TGTGCCAGCGGCCCAAGGGACAGATACGAGCAGTACTTC. Looking up the rest from reference TRBV14 and TRBJ2-7 gives the full variable domain: EAGVTQFPSHSVIEKGQTVTLRCDPISGHDNLYWYRRVMGKEIKFLLHFVKESKQDESGMPNNRFLAERTGGTYSTLKVQPAELEDSGVYFCASGPRDRYEQYFGPGTRLTVT.

V usage is TRBV7-6 and J usage is TRBJ2-1, with D perhaps TRBD1 or TRBD2 (5 bases each). This CDR3 is built from 15 residues. Trimming left V 5 bases short and J 7 bases short, with 18 bases between. The germline gives CDR1 SGHVS, CDR2 FNYEAQ. The CDR3 loop is CASSPEGPQPNEQFF. CDR3 bases: TGTGCCAGCAGCCCTGAGGGACCCCAGCCAAATGAGCAGTTCTTC.

The chain links TRBV29-1 to TRBJ2-7, with 10 positions matching TRBD1. The CDR3 runs to 15 residues. The ends lost 5 bases at V and 5 bases at J; junction bases unmatched: 12. Looked up from germline, CDR1 is SQVTM and CDR2 is ANQGSEA. The CDR3 DNA reads TGCAGCGTTTCAAATACCGGGACAGGGGACGACGAGCAGTACTTC. Protein product: CSVSNTGTGDDEQYF.

The V gene is TRBV29-1, the J gene TRBJ1-2, with D uncertain. V lost 3 bases and J 8 bases, leaving 13 bases between the germline ends. The CDR3 covers 12 residues. Per the germline V gene, CDR1 is SQVTM and CDR2 is ANQGSEA. As DNA, the CDR3 is TGCAGCGTTGAGGGTTGGCGGGAAGGCTACACCTTC. Amino acids: CSVEGWREGYTF. The whole variable domain, filled in from reference TRBV29-1 and TRBJ1-2, reads SAVISQKPSRDICQRGTSLTIQCQVDSQVTMMFWYRQQPGQSLTLIATANQGSEATYESGFVIDKFPISRPNLTFSTLTVSNMSPEDSSIYLCSVEGWREGYTFGSGTRLTVV.